This is a list of T cell receptor beta chains from one sample in a study of T cells in Graves' hyperthyroidism and ophthalmopathy. TCRdb called the multiplex PCR reads again in MiXCR, with one record for every CDR3 protein. There are around 700,000 distinct CDR3 sequences in the sample; about 17% occur only once, and 16% lies in the top ten. The specimen sequenced was blood. These receptors came from a woman aged 45-65 years with Graves' hyperthyroidism that later progressed to Graves' ophthalmopathy. Both conserved end residues are part of each CDR3. The D gene is left open where the match is weak. A row's size may be missing; if present it is once, few, many or a size class.

d_call clone_size j_call v_call cdr3_nt cdr3_aa
TRBD1 many TRBJ1-1 TRBV12-3/TRBV12-4 TGTGCCAGCAGACGGACAGGGGGCAAGAACACTGAAGCTTTCTTT CASRRTGGKNTEAFF
. . TRBJ2-5 TRBV6-2/TRBV6-3 TGTGCCAGCAGTAGGTCTCGGGGGCAGGGGGGGACCCAGTACTTC CASSRSRGQGGTQYF
TRBD1 few TRBJ2-5 TRBV25-1 TGTGCCAGCAGTGCCATGGCCGGGGACAGAGAGACCCAGTACTTC CASSAMAGDRETQYF
. few TRBJ1-2 TRBV27 TGTGCCAGCAGTTTAGGGGCAGGGGACGACTATGGCTACACCTTC CASSLGAGDDYGYTF
. . TRBJ1-5 TRBV20-1 TGCAGTGCTAGGCTAGGGGCGAGCAATCAGCCCCAGCATTTT CSARLGASNQPQHF
. . TRBJ2-6 TRBV7-3 TGTGCCAGCAGCTTAAGCCTCAGGTCTGGGGCCAACGTCCTGACTTTC CASSLSLRSGANVLTF
. . TRBJ2-7 TRBV27 TGTGCCAGCAGTCTCTCGGACGGTGGAGGTTACGAGCAGTACTTC CASSLSDGGGYEQYF
TRBD1 . TRBJ1-5 TRBV19 TGTGCCAGTAGTACGACAGGGAGTAGCAATCAGCCCCAGCATTTT CASSTTGSSNQPQHF
. many TRBJ2-5 TRBV18 TGTGCCAGCTCAGCCGGGACACAAGAGACCCAGTACTTC CASSAGTQETQYF
. many TRBJ1-1 TRBV7-2 TGTGCCAGCAGCATATCCGATGATAGCAACACTGAAGCTTTCTTT CASSISDDSNTEAFF
TRBD1 . TRBJ2-5 TRBV5-6 TGTGCCAGCAGCTCGACAGGGTCTGAGGAGACCCAGTACTTC CASSSTGSEETQYF
. few TRBJ1-2 TRBV10-3 TGTGCCATCAGTGATCCTGCCAGACTGGGCTATGGCTACACCTTC CAISDPARLGYGYTF
. . TRBJ1-1 TRBV29-1 TGCAGCGCCACGACACCTTCGAACACTGAAGCTTTCTTT CSATTPSNTEAFF
TRBD1 . TRBJ2-1 TRBV5-1 TGCGCCAGCAGCGGAGGGTTGGGACAGGGCTTATACAATGAGCAGTTCTTC CASSGGLGQGLYNEQFF
TRBD1 . TRBJ2-3 TRBV19 TGTGCCAGTAGTACCACCCGACAGGGCGACACAGATACGCAGTATTTT CASSTTRQGDTDTQYF
. few TRBJ1-1 TRBV7-3 TGTGCCAGCAGCTTAAATGGGGGGGTCAACACTGAAGCTTCCTTT CASSLNGGVNTEASF
. . TRBJ1-5 TRBV20-1 TGCAGTGCTAGACTCGGACCTGGGAATCAGCCCCAGCATTTT CSARLGPGNQPQHF
. many TRBJ1-1 TRBV20-1 TGCAGTGCCCGCGGCGTCATGAACACTGAAGCTTTCTTT CSARGVMNTEAFF
. . TRBJ1-4 TRBV6-1 TGTGCCAGCAGGCGATATGGGACCCGCCGCGAAAAACTGTTTTTT CASRRYGTRREKLFF
. . TRBJ2-7 TRBV5-1 TGCGCCAGCATGAGGGACCCTCACTACGAGCAGTACTTC CASMRDPHYEQYF
TRBD1 . TRBJ1-2 TRBV20-1 TGCAGTGCTAGAGATCTTAGGGACAGAGACTATGGCTACACCTTC CSARDLRDRDYGYTF
. once TRBJ2-1 TRBV28 TGTGCCAGCAGTTACAGGGATGCCTACAATGAGCAGTTCTTC CASSYRDAYNEQFF
TRBD1 many TRBJ2-1 TRBV7-2 TGTGCCAGCAGCCGGACAGGTTACAATGAGCAGTTCTTC CASSRTGYNEQFF
TRBD2 many TRBJ2-5 TRBV3-1 TGTGCCAGCAGCCAGGGACTAGCGGGGGACCAAGAGACCCAGTACTTC CASSQGLAGDQETQYF
. . TRBJ2-7 TRBV6-1 TGTGCCAGCAGTGAACAAGGGGGAAGCTACGAGCAGTACTTC CASSEQGGSYEQYF
. few TRBJ1-6 TRBV7-9 TGTGCCAGCAGCTTAGAAGCAGCTCCAGTTTCACCCCTCCACTTT CASSLEAAPVSPLHF
. few TRBJ2-7 TRBV9 TGTGCCAGCAGCGGTCCCGTGATGGGCGAGCAGTACTTC CASSGPVMGEQYF
TRBD2 many TRBJ2-3 TRBV30 TGTGCCTGGAGCCCGATGGGGGGAGGGAGCACAGATACGCAGTATTTT CAWSPMGGGSTDTQYF
. few TRBJ1-3 TRBV20-1 TGCAGTGTATTTTCGAGCTCTGGAAACACCATATATTTT CSVFSSSGNTIYF
. many TRBJ1-1 TRBV7-2 TGTGCCAGCAGTTCCTTTGAGGGGGTGAACACTGAAGCTTTCTTT CASSSFEGVNTEAFF
TRBD1 many TRBJ1-2 TRBV5-1 TGCGCCAGCAGCTCGACAGGGGGCGCCTCTGGCTACACCTTC CASSSTGGASGYTF
. few TRBJ2-5 TRBV9 TGTGCCAGCAGCGTAGCTTCAGGTAGAGAGACCCAGTACTTC CASSVASGRETQYF
. many TRBJ2-7 TRBV6-1 TGTGCCAGCAGTGACTATACCCTGGACAGCTACGAGCAGTACTTC CASSDYTLDSYEQYF
. few TRBJ2-5 TRBV25-1 TGTGCCAGCAGTGAATCCCGGGCAGGGCCTTTCCGGGAGACCCAGTACTTC CASSESRAGPFRETQYF
TRBD1 . TRBJ2-7 TRBV5-1 TGCGCCAGCAGCCAGAACCCGGGACAGGAGGAGTACGAGCAGTACTTC CASSQNPGQEEYEQYF
TRBD2 many TRBJ2-3 TRBV6-1 TGTGCCAGCAGTGGGGGGACTAGCGGAGACCCCTTTAGCACAGATACGCAGTATTTT CASSGGTSGDPFSTDTQYF
. once TRBJ1-2 TRBV12-3/TRBV12-4 TGTGCCAACAGCCACGGCCCCCTGGATCCTGGCTACACCTTC CANSHGPLDPGYTF
TRBD1 many TRBJ2-3 TRBV20-1 TGCAGTGCTAAGGACAGGACCTACACAGATACGCAGTATTTT CSAKDRTYTDTQYF
. many TRBJ1-4 TRBV12-3/TRBV12-4 TGTGCCAGCAGTCCAAGTCTGGGTTCAGGGATTGAAAAACTGTTTTTT CASSPSLGSGIEKLFF
TRBD2 . TRBJ2-1 TRBV5-6 TGTGCCAGCAGCTTGCCTAGCGGGACATACAATGAGCAGTTCTTC CASSLPSGTYNEQFF
. few TRBJ1-2 TRBV6-1 TGTGCCACCCTTAAGGACTATGGCTACACCTTC CATLKDYGYTF
TRBD1 . TRBJ2-5 TRBV9 TGTGCCAGCGGGCAGGGGGCTACAGAGACCCAGTACTTC CASGQGATETQYF
. . TRBJ2-2 TRBV29-1 TGCAGCGTTGAAGATCCGCACGGACCGAACACCGGGGAGCTGTTTTTT CSVEDPHGPNTGELFF
TRBD2 . TRBJ2-1 TRBV9 TGTGCCAGCAGCGTAGGGACTAGCGGGGGTGATGAGCAGTTCTTC CASSVGTSGGDEQFF
. many TRBJ1-1 TRBV2 TGTGCCAGCAGTGACCCCGACGTTGAAGCTTTCTTT CASSDPDVEAFF
. . TRBJ1-1 TRBV7-2 TGTGCCAGCAGCCCCCGGACCTCTTCGGTAGGAAACACTGAAGCTTTCTTT CASSPRTSSVGNTEAFF
. many TRBJ2-7 TRBV7-2 TGTGCCAGCAGCTTAGGTCAGCTTTCCTACGAGCAGTACTTC CASSLGQLSYEQYF
. many TRBJ1-2 TRBV6-1 TGTGCCAGCCTAGATACCGCCCTAACTAGTTACGGCTACACCTTC CASLDTALTSYGYTF
. many TRBJ2-7 TRBV20-1 TGCAGTGCCGCCGGACCCGAACCTACTCTCGAGCAGTACTTC CSAAGPEPTLEQYF
. many TRBJ1-2 TRBV10-1 TGCGCCAGCAGTGAGAACAGGGAAGGCTATGGCTACACCTTC CASSENREGYGYTF
. . TRBJ1-2 TRBV3-1 TGTGCCAGCAGCCAAGGACAGACTAACTATGGCTACACCTTC CASSQGQTNYGYTF
. once TRBJ2-7 TRBV4-2 TGTGCCAGCAGCCAAGATCTCGGGACGGGGGTGAACGAGCAGTACTTC CASSQDLGTGVNEQYF
. . TRBJ2-1 TRBV27 TGTGCCAGCAGTTCCCCCCAGGCAGGGAGGAATGAGCAGTTCTTC CASSSPQAGRNEQFF
. few TRBJ1-3 TRBV5-8 TGTGCCAGCAGCTCGGGGACGAGCTCTGGAAACACCATATATTTT CASSSGTSSGNTIYF
. few TRBJ1-6 TRBV20-1 TGCAGTGCTAGAGAGAGGGGCCCAAGGTATAATTCACCCCTCCACTTT CSARERGPRYNSPLHF
. few TRBJ2-6 TRBV28 TGTGCCAGCAGTTTATCCCTCTCTGGGGCCAACGTCCTGACTTTC CASSLSLSGANVLTF
TRBD1 . TRBJ2-1 TRBV19 TGTGCCAGTAGTAGGGGGACAGGGGATTACAATGAGCAGTTCTTC CASSRGTGDYNEQFF
. many TRBJ2-7 TRBV20-1 TGCAGTGCTAGGGCCCAGCCCGGTTTTGCTATCGAGCAGTACTTC CSARAQPGFAIEQYF
. . TRBJ2-1 TRBV12-3/TRBV12-4 TGTGCCAGCAGTTTTACTAGACCCAATGAGCAGTTCTTC CASSFTRPNEQFF